The next 2 T cell receptor beta chains were all read from a single sample in a study of blood T cell repertoires in COVID-19. The assay was immunoSEQ multiplex PCR, and TCRdb's table has in-frame clones only and misses some. The profile covers more than 200,000 clones, with 85% to 90% appearing a single time and about 6% taken by the ten largest. What was sequenced was peripheral blood. The receptors come from a man at least 80 years old with acute or convalescent COVID-19.

This clone has just a few counts. This chain uses TRBV28 with TRBJ1-5; D is unresolved. V was cut by 6 bases and J by 0 bases, with 12 bases left in between. CDR3 length: 15 amino acids. From germline, CDR1 is MDHEN and CDR2 SYDVKM. The chain's CDR3 is CASSYSYDSNQPQHF. CDR3 nucleotide sequence: TGTGCCAGCAGCTACTCCTACGATAGCAATCAGCCCCAGCATTTT. Together with reference TRBV28 and TRBJ1-5, the CDR3 gives the full variable domain: DVKVTQSSRYLVKRTGEKVFLECVQDMDHENMFWYRQDPGLGLRLIYFSYDVKMKEKGDIPEGYSVSREKKERFSLILESASTNQTSMYLCASSYSYDSNQPQHFGDGTRLSIL.

This chain connects TRBV27 to TRBJ2-3, with 10 bases that match TRBD1. J gave up 5 bases and V 5 bases, and 4 bases lay outside the gene matches. CDR1 is MNHEY and CDR2 is SMNVEV in the germline V gene (reference sequence). The CDR3 extends over 14 amino acids. CDR3 amino acids: CASSDRGHKDTQYF. Here the CDR3 DNA reads TGTGCCAGCAGTGACAGGGGGCATAAAGATACGCAGTATTTT.